The 3 T cell receptor beta chains below come from one sample, sequenced in a study of shared clonotypes between healthy human individuals. Here immunoSEQ multiplex PCR was the method, and the copy in TCRdb shows in-frame clones only, minus some. Of about 2 million clones listed, 95% are singletons. Sequencing was carried out using naive CD4+ T cells sorted from blood. Described subset: CD45RA+ positively selected. All receptors derive from a young man in good health.

This sequence joins TRBV5-6 and TRBJ2-7, with TRBD1 matching 8 bases. The V gene's germline CDR1 is SGHDT and CDR2 YYEEEE. V gave up 4 bases and J gave up 2 bases; unmatched junction bases: 8. This CDR3 has 15 amino acids. The DNA for the CDR3 is TGTGCCAGCAGCCTTCCAGGGGGCTCGCCCTACGAGCAGTACTTC. Its protein is CASSLPGGSPYEQYF.

The rearrangement joins TRBV6-1 to TRBJ2-5; D is uncertain. CDR1 is MNHNS, CDR2 SASEGT, per germline. The length of the CDR3 is 12 residues. V lost 2 bases and J 5 bases, leaving 6 bases between the germline ends. The CDR3 coding sequence is TGTGCCAGCAGTGAACGGATGGAGACCCAGTACTTC. Translation: CASSERMETQYF.

The rearrangement links TRBV6-6 to TRBJ2-1, with TRBD2 matching over 12 bases. V lost 5 bases and J lost 8; bases outside the gene matches: 10. This CDR3 is built from 16 residues. Germline V gives CDR1 MNHNY, CDR2 SVGAGI (reference sequence). CDR3 DNA sequence: TGTGCCAGCAGTCCCCTGACTAGCGGGAGAGGGCATGAGCAGTTCTTC. As protein: CASSPLTSGRGHEQFF.